These 23 T cell receptor beta chains came from one sample sequenced in a study of regulatory T cells in long-lasting Graves disease. As to time point: newly diagnosed GD, antithyroid drugs for less than 3 months. After RNA was extracted from PBMCs, the TCR library was made from it. Arm-PCR of CDR3 regions with iRepertoire HTBI primers generated TCR beta libraries. TCRdb recomputed calls from the multiplex PCR reads with MiXCR, one row per CDR3 protein. The sample includes around 480,000 distinct CDR3 sequences, roughly 16% seen only once; the top ten take 20% to 25%. These same records also appear under a second study, on T cells in Graves' hyperthyroidism and ophthalmopathy.

The sample in question was peripheral blood mononuclear cells (PBMCs), obtained at new diagnosis, from a patient treated with antithyroid drugs. These receptor sequences come from a woman aged 35-65 years with Graves disease.

This clonotype was detected ten times or more. CDR3 protein: CASSEGVTDTQYF. The CDR3, as DNA: TGTGCCAGCAGTGAGGGAGTCACAGATACGCAGTATTTT. This chain joins TRBV2 and TRBJ2-3, with a weak D call TRBD2 (5 bases). There are 13 residues in the CDR3. Germline V gives CDR1 SNHLY, CDR2 FYNNEI. The V and J ends lost 3 bases and 2 bases respectively, with 6 bases between them.

This clonotype was recorded many times. This sequence joins TRBV18 and TRBJ1-1; no clear D. The CDR3 consists of 13 residues. Germline values: CDR1 KGHSH, CDR2 LQKENI. The V end lost 2 bases, the J end lost 6 bases, and 10 bases lay between the germline ends. This CDR3 reads CASSPFSASEAFF. In nucleotides, the CDR3 is TGTGCCAGCTCACCATTCAGTGCATCTGAAGCTTTCTTT.

This clonotype showed up just a few times. The chain is built from TRBV20-1 and TRBJ1-6; D gene uncertain. The CDR3 covers 13 residues. The V end lost 0 bases, the J end lost 6 bases, and 6 bases lay between the germline ends. The germline V gene encodes CDR1 DFQATT and CDR2 SNEGSKA (reference sequence). The CDR3 DNA reads as TGCAGTGCTAGAGACACAGCTAATTCACCCCTCCACTTT. This gives the protein CSARDTANSPLHF.

Many counts were recorded for this clonotype. The V call is TRBV6-5, the J call TRBJ1-5; D is unclear. This CDR3 region has 16 residues. Germline V gives CDR1 MNHEY, CDR2 SVGAGI. Trimming removed 0 bases from V and 2 bases from J, with 11 bases in between. CDR3 loop: CASSYSIGLGNQPQHF. The CDR3 nucleotides read TGTGCCAGCAGTTACTCGATCGGGCTGGGCAATCAGCCCCAGCATTTT.

This clonotype has at least ten counts. The chain combines TRBV5-1 with TRBJ2-1; 8 bases match TRBD2. The CDR3 extends over 16 amino acids. The germline V gene has CDR1 SGHRS and CDR2 YFSETQ. V trimming: 0 bases; J trimming: 4 bases; junction bases outside the gene matches: 6. CDR3 nucleotides: TGCGCCAGCAGCTTGGCCGGGGGGGGACCTTACAATGAGCAGTTCTTC. Protein product: CASSLAGGGPYNEQFF. Full variable domain (outside the CDR3, taken from reference TRBV5-1 and TRBJ2-1): KAGVTQTPRYLIKTRGQQVTLSCSPISGHRSVSWYQQTPGQGLQFLFEYFSETQRNKGNFPGRFSGRQFSNSRSEMNVSTLELGDSALYLCASSLAGGGPYNEQFFGPGTRLTVL.

This clonotype appeared a few times. The CDR3: CASSPEGREFYGYTF. The CDR3 bases are TGTGCCAGCAGCCCCGAGGGCAGGGAGTTCTATGGCTACACCTTC. The chain has TRBV7-8 and TRBJ1-2; D might be TRBD1 (5 bases). Deletions cut 5 bases from V and 4 bases from J, with 17 bases between. Germline V gives CDR1 SGHVS, CDR2 FQNEAQ. The CDR3 has 15 residues.

This rearrangement joins TRBV7-8 to TRBJ2-1; tentatively, D is TRBD1 (6 bases). The length of the CDR3 is 14 residues. V lost 6 bases and J 10 bases, leaving 19 bases between the germline ends. Germline CDR1 and CDR2: SGHVS and FQNEAQ. The CDR3 spells CASSPTFRGYEQFF. The CDR3 DNA reads TGTGCCAGCAGTCCTACCTTCAGGGGCTACGAGCAGTTCTTC. Full variable domain (missing parts from reference TRBV7-8 and TRBJ2-1): GAGVSQSPRYKVAKRGQDVALRCDPISGHVSLFWYQQALGQGPEFLTYFQNEAQLDKSGLPSDRFFAERPEGSVSTLKIQRTQQEDSAVYLCASSPTFRGYEQFFGPGTRLTVL.

This clonotype was seen at least ten times. This chain connects TRBV20-1 to TRBJ1-5; tentative D call: TRBD1 (5 bases). This CDR3 contains 13 residues. Germline V gives CDR1 DFQATT, CDR2 SNEGSKA (reference sequence). V was pared by 6 bases and J by 3 bases, with 12 bases between. The CDR3 spells CSAPRGVNQPQHF. The CDR3 region has the DNA TGCAGTGCGCCCCGAGGGGTCAATCAGCCCCAGCATTTT.

This clonotype was found many times. The chain carries TRBV27 and TRBJ2-4; either TRBD1 or TRBD2 may supply D (6 bases each). The germline CDR1 and CDR2 sequences are MNHEY and SMNVEV (reference sequence). The V gene lost 8 bases and the J gene lost 1 base, with 15 bases spanning the gap. CDR3 length: 15 residues. Written as DNA, the CDR3 is TGTGCCAGCCGTTCGGGGGCAGGGGCCAAAAACATTCAGTACTTC. This translates into CASRSGAGAKNIQYF.

This rearrangement joins TRBV28 to TRBJ1-5, with 11 bases that match TRBD1. Germline V gene sequence: CDR1 MDHEN, CDR2 SYDVKM. The CDR3 spans 16 residues. J was trimmed by 4 bases and V by 6 bases; bases with no gene match: 8. CDR3 nucleotide sequence: TGTGCCAGCAGAGACTCCGGGACAGGGGGAAATCAGCCCCAGCATTTT. Its translation: CASRDSGTGGNQPQHF.

DNA for the CDR3: TGTGCCAGCAGTGCACGGCTAGCGGGGGTAAACACCGGGGAGCTGTTTTTT. Translated, it gives CASSARLAGVNTGELFF. The chain carries TRBV9 and TRBJ2-2; 10 bases line up with TRBD2. CDR3 length: 17 amino acids. Germline assignment: CDR1 SGDLS and CDR2 YYNGEE. J was trimmed by 2 bases and V by 5 bases; bases with no gene match: 9.

Many counts were recorded for this clonotype. V and J are TRBV6-1 and TRBJ1-2; perhaps TRBD1 as D (5 bases). CDR3 length: 11 residues. CDR1 and CDR2 from the germline V gene are MNHNS and SASEGT. The V end was cut by 6 bases, the J end by 13 bases, with 15 bases between. CDR3 sequence (DNA): TGTGCCAGCAGCCCTGGCGGCAGGGTCACCTTC. Translated: CASSPGGRVTF.

This clonotype was detected many times. The chain has TRBV6-9 and TRBJ1-2; 10 bases fit TRBD1. Germline trimming cut 4 bases from V and 5 bases from J; bases unmatched to any gene: 10. The CDR3 spans 16 residues. Germline V gene data show CDR1 as MNHGY and CDR2 as SVAAGI. This CDR3 is CASSSKQTGGDYGYTF. The CDR3 nucleotides read TGTGCCAGCAGTTCCAAGCAGACAGGGGGCGATTATGGCTACACCTTC.

This clonotype was detected only a few times. This CDR3 is CAWGFGRGGRTDTQYF. CDR3 in DNA: TGTGCCTGGGGGTTTGGGCGGGGGGGCCGCACAGATACGCAGTATTTT. This chain joins TRBV30 and TRBJ2-3; 9 positions match TRBD2. The ends lost 5 bases at V and 1 base at J; junction bases unmatched: 10. CDR1 GTSNPN and CDR2 SVGIG come from the germline V gene (reference sequence). This CDR3 has 16 amino acids.

V usage is TRBV7-9 and J usage is TRBJ1-3, with D possibly TRBD1 on 6 matching bases. Looked up from germline, CDR1 is SEHNR and CDR2 is FQNEAQ (reference sequence). With 5 bases removed from V and 0 bases from J, the gap between germline ends came to 11 bases. This CDR3 spans 15 amino acids. The CDR3 reads CASSHRDNSGNTIYF. DNA for the CDR3: TGTGCCAGCAGCCACCGGGACAACTCTGGAAACACCATATATTTT.

This chain joins TRBV3-1 and TRBJ2-2; D possibly corresponds to TRBD2 (6 bases). This CDR3 contains 16 residues. V lost 0 bases, J lost 7 bases, and 15 bases lay in between. CDR1 and CDR2 from the germline V gene are LGHDT and YNNKEL (reference sequence). CDR3 in DNA: TGTGCCAGCAGCCAAGACGAAGCGGGCCCGGGCGGGGAGCTGTTTTTT. It translates to CASSQDEAGPGGELFF. The whole variable domain, remainder taken from reference TRBV3-1 and TRBJ2-2, is DTAVSQTPKYLVTQMGNDKSIKCEQNLGHDTMYWYKQDSKKFLKIMFSYNNKELIINETVPNRFSPKSPDKAHLNLHINSLELGDSAVYFCASSQDEAGPGGELFFGEGSRLTVL.

In this sample, this clonotype turned up many times. The rearrangement joins TRBV2 to TRBJ1-5, with unresolved D. The CDR3 sequence is 17 residues long. Germline V gene data show CDR1 as SNHLY and CDR2 as FYNNEI. Deletions cut 6 bases from V and 0 bases from J, with 18 bases between. The CDR3 region is CASSELALGDSNQPQHF. The CDR3 DNA reads TGTGCCAGCAGCGAACTTGCTTTGGGAGATAGCAATCAGCCCCAGCATTTT.

This clonotype was found many times. Without the conserved terminal phenylalanine or tryptophan, this CDR3 likely stems from a read error. The chain uses TRBV5-1 and TRBJ2-3, with no clear D. The germline V gene has CDR1 SGHRS and CDR2 YFSETQ. The CDR3 extends over 14 amino acids. V gave up 0 bases and J gave up 6 bases, with 11 bases separating them. The CDR3 nucleotides are TGCGCCAGCAGCTTGGGGACGCAAGGGGATACGCAGTATCTT. Translating gives CASSLGTQGDTQYL.

The chain couples TRBV6-1 to TRBJ2-2, with no clear D. Germline-derived CDR1 and CDR2 are MNHNS and SASEGT. Trimming removed 7 bases at V and 5 bases at J, with 17 bases between. The CDR3 consists of 15 residues. This CDR3 reads CASTRTFTVTGELFF. The CDR3 region has the DNA TGTGCCAGCACCCGGACGTTTACGGTGACCGGGGAGCTGTTTTTT.

V gene TRBV4-1 combines with J gene TRBJ1-2, with D uncertain. This CDR3 contains 13 residues. Germline CDR1 is MGHRA and CDR2 is YSYEKL. V lost 3 bases and J 8 bases, leaving 13 bases between the germline ends. CDR3 DNA: TGCGCCAGCAGCCAGCGCAGCGGGGAAGGCTACACCTTC. Amino acid sequence: CASSQRSGEGYTF.

Many counts were recorded for this clonotype. The chain couples TRBV5-1 to TRBJ2-7, with 8 nucleotides matching TRBD1. In germline, CDR1 is SGHRS, CDR2 YFSETQ. V shed 0 bases, J shed 7 bases, and the junction held 9 bases outside the gene matches. CDR3 size: 15 residues. The CDR3, as DNA: TGCGCCAGCAGCTTGGCGAGACAGGGGAAGAGGGAGCAGTACTTC. This translates into CASSLARQGKREQYF. The full variable domain, its missing parts supplied by reference TRBV5-1 and TRBJ2-7, is KAGVTQTPRYLIKTRGQQVTLSCSPISGHRSVSWYQQTPGQGLQFLFEYFSETQRNKGNFPGRFSGRQFSNSRSEMNVSTLELGDSALYLCASSLARQGKREQYFGPGTRLTVT.

This clonotype was counted only a few times. This chain joins TRBV3-1 and TRBJ1-2, with D perhaps matching TRBD1 (5 bases). This CDR3 is built from 15 residues. Germline V gives CDR1 LGHDT, CDR2 YNNKEL (reference sequence). V was cut by 1 base and J by 2 bases, with 11 bases left in between. The CDR3 DNA is TGTGCCAGCAGCCAAGGTCGGGGGGTCAACTATGGCTACACCTTC. Protein: CASSQGRGVNYGYTF. Drawing the rest from reference TRBV3-1 and TRBJ1-2, the complete variable domain is DTAVSQTPKYLVTQMGNDKSIKCEQNLGHDTMYWYKQDSKKFLKIMFSYNNKELIINETVPNRFSPKSPDKAHLNLHINSLELGDSAVYFCASSQGRGVNYGYTFGSGTRLTVV.

This clonotype occurred a few times. The DNA for the CDR3 is TGTGCCAGCAGTGCGACCGGGACGTTGGGGATGGAAGGAAAACTGTTTTTT. Protein sequence: CASSATGTLGMEGKLFF. The chain joins TRBV9 to TRBJ1-4; D perhaps matches TRBD1 (5 bases). Germline loops: CDR1 SGDLS, CDR2 YYNGEE. The CDR3 totals 17 residues. With 5 bases removed from V and 10 bases from J, the gap between germline ends came to 27 bases.